This is a list of T cell receptor beta chains from one sample in a study of blood T cell repertoires in COVID-19. TCRdb keeps only in-frame clones here, not all; method: immunoSEQ multiplex PCR. The sample carries 190,000 or so clones, 90% to 95% recorded once. The sample comprised peripheral blood. These receptors all stem from a young man with COVID-19, enrolled during active disease. CDR3s include the opening cysteine and the closing phenylalanine or tryptophan. The order of the fields is V gene, D gene, CDR3 protein. The D gene is left open where the match is weak.

TRBV11-2,TRBD1,CASSLSFRQGEGGYTF
TRBV5-4,TRBD2,CASILSGGAYNEQFF
TRBV27,TRBD1,CASSPRQGPYEQYF
TRBV6-1,TRBD2,CASSEASSGEYEQYF
TRBV19,TRBD1,CASSIFAAKGAGNQPQHF
TRBV5-6,-,CASSLGRNTEAFF
TRBV9,TRBD2,CASSVSGGARADTQYF
TRBV12-5,TRBD1,CASGSQGAYEQYF
TRBV12-3/TRBV12-4,-,CASSLRGYDEQYF
TRBV9,-,CASSTQTGRGGELFF
TRBV2,-,CASSLSQGYNSPLHF
TRBV29-1,-,CSVRKEQANYGYTF
TRBV18,-,CASSPPGETTDTQYF
TRBV27,TRBD1,CASSGGTGGGLTEAFF
TRBV7-6,TRBD2,CASSPPTSGGQTQYF
TRBV2,-,CASSGQSGANVLTF
TRBV11-2,TRBD1,CASSLDDRAGGYTF
TRBV4-1,TRBD2,CASSQEAGGPNGELFF
TRBV30,-,CAWSPGGIGEKLFF
TRBV7-6,-,CASSSRDLKGDTQYF
TRBV7-9,-,CASSFSGVYGYTF
TRBV6-5,-,CASNGAASTDTQYF
TRBV30,-,CAWSHGKNTGELFF
TRBV9,-,CASSVGPGAYEQYF
TRBV9,-,CASGRAPAYEQYF
TRBV5-4,TRBD1,CASSPTGTGPNEQFF
TRBV19,TRBD1,CASSKMGQGKETQYF
TRBV30,TRBD2,CAWSTRSGVETQYF
TRBV10-2,-,CASSESGSNQPQHF
TRBV4-1,-,CASSQGGGVLEKLFF
TRBV5-1,-,CASSTEGDEKLFF
TRBV5-1,TRBD1,CARDRKRPNQPQHF
TRBV27,-,CASSSGYSYTEAFF
TRBV30,TRBD1,CAWRVLSGQGINNSPLHF
TRBV20-1,-,CSASRDWNTEAFF
TRBV5-1,TRBD1,CASSLVAAGGDGYTF
TRBV4-1,-,CASSQRTAGMDGYTF
TRBV9,-,CASSVDPSTNTGELFF
TRBV7-2,TRBD2,CASRISGANTGELFF
TRBV29-1,-,CSVIGGNDGYTF
TRBV7-2,-,CASSLLSDSQGYGYTF
TRBV11-2,-,CASSHGMASGNTIYF
TRBV6-1,-,CASSDRVNTEAFF
TRBV14,-,CASSQDPGLDEAFF
TRBV10-1,TRBD1,CASGDRDGYTF
TRBV5-1,-,CASSLTDEQYF
TRBV3-1/TRBV3-2,-,CASSQDQGSGQPQHF
TRBV19,TRBD1,CASTPSGGAGEKLFF